This T cell receptor beta chain was sequenced for a study of OX40 agonist ivuxolimab in advanced cancers. On this clone: The antigen is not known.

Germline CDR1 is SGHDT and CDR2 is YYEEEE. This CDR3 spans 14 amino acids. V gave up 1 base and J gave up 2 bases, with 7 bases separating them. Overall study findings and caveats: Clonal expansion from baseline to week 6 occurred in both CD4+ and CD8+ T cells.

The data were produced by immunoSEQ multiplex PCR, yet TCRdb's version contains in-frame clones alone and is incomplete. Here the sample spans tens of thousands of clones, 65% to 75% being singletons. The V and J genes are TRBV5-6 and TRBJ1-5, with TRBD1 as a possible D gene (5 bases). The clonotype originates from an adult with an advanced solid tumor such as melanoma, head and neck, liver or kidney cancer. The specimen was CD4+ or CD8+ T cells sorted from blood, collected in a trial of the OX40 agonist ivuxolimab. CDR3: CASSLMTGNQPQHF. As DNA, the CDR3 is TGTGCCAGCAGCTTGATGACAGGCAATCAGCCCCAGCATTTT. The full variable domain, with the rest looked up from reference TRBV5-6 and TRBJ1-5, is DAGVTQSPTHLIKTRGQQVTLRCSPKSGHDTVSWYQQALGQGPQFIFQYYEEEERQRGNFPDRFSGHQFPNYSSELNVNALLLGDSALYLCASSLMTGNQPQHFGDGTRLSIL.